This T cell receptor (beta chain) was captured by sequencing in a study of OX40 agonist ivuxolimab in advanced cancers. Study summary: Given to patients was ivuxolimab, an agonistic anti-OX40 (CD134) antibody. Melanoma, hepatocellular carcinoma, head and neck or renal cell cancer occurred in dose-escalation patients.

Data came from immunoSEQ multiplex PCR; TCRdb stores just in-frame clones and leaves some out. The sample has 60,000 or so clones, roughly 88% seen once; the top ten hold over 8.5%. Sampling of blood occurred at baseline, cycle 4 day 1, and cycle 7 day 1. Germline CDR1 SGHAT, CDR2 FQNNGV. This CDR3 has 10 residues. With 10 bases removed from V and 8 bases from J, the gap between germline ends came to 9 bases. The V and J genes are TRBV11-2 and TRBJ2-1; D is perhaps TRBD1 (6 bases). This clonotype originated in an adult with an advanced solid tumor such as melanoma, head and neck, liver or kidney cancer. Here the sequenced sample was CD4+ or CD8+ T cells sorted from blood, taken in a trial of the OX40 agonist ivuxolimab. CDR3 sequence reads: CATEGDEQFF. In nucleotides, the CDR3 is TGTGCCACCGAGGGGGATGAGCAGTTCTTC.